This T cell receptor (beta chain) is from a study of blood T cell repertoires in COVID-19. Study summary: Spain, Italy and the United States supplied samples that represented acute and convalescent COVID-19.

V lost 3 bases, J lost 2 bases, and 16 bases lay in between. The CDR3 is 15 residues long. Germline V gene data show CDR1 as DFQATT and CDR2 as SNEGSKA (reference sequence). The table came from immunoSEQ multiplex PCR; TCRdb's copy has only in-frame clones and leaves some out. In the table there are some 270,000 clones, approximately 85% of which are singletons. The rearrangement joins TRBV20-1 to TRBJ1-1; D is undetermined. The TCR originated in an older woman with acute or convalescent COVID-19. What was sequenced was peripheral blood. The DNA for the CDR3 is TGCAGTGCTAGTCCCAATTCTCAGGCTAACACTGAAGCTTTCTTT. This gives the protein CSASPNSQANTEAFF.